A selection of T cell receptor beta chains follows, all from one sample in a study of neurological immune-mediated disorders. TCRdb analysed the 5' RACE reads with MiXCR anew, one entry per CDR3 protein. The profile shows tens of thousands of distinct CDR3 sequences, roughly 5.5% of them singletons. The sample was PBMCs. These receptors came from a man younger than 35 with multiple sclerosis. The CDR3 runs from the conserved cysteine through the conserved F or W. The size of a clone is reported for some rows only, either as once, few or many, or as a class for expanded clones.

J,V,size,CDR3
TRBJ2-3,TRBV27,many,CASSLMVADTQYF
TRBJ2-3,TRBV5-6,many,CASSRVRGADTQYF
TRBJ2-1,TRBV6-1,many,CASSESSGGFDEQFF
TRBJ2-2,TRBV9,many,CASSASNTGELFF
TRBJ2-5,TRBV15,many,CATSRRGGSAETQYF
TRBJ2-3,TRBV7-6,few,CASSPPFGDTQYF
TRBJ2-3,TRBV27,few,CASSWNKRESSDTQYF
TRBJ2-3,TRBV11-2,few,CASSLPLGAGGPTDTQYF
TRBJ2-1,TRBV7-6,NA,CASSSQPGKVYNEQFF
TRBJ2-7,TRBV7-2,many,CASREIADTPHEQYF
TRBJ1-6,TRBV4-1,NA,CASSHDSPLHF
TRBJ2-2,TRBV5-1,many,CASSLLLTVNTGELFF
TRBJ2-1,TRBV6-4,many,CASSAQGRNEQFF
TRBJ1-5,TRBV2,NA,CASSLWVGRGPQNF
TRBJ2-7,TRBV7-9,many,CASGELGTVSYEQYF
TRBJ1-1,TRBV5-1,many,CASSPGSTTEAFF
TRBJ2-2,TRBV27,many,CASSLGVSRWRGIAGQLFF
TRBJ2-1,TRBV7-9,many,CASSLGLDEQFF
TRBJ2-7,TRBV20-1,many,CSARDHQQSSHEQYF
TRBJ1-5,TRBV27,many,CASSWGHGFQPQHF
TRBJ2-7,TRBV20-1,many,CSARGGLDYEQYF
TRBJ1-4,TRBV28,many,CASTLPTRQQSTNEKLFF
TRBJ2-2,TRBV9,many,CASSVEAWGGELFF